These 25 T cell receptor beta chains were sequenced from one sample in a study of radiotherapy plus CTLA-4 blockade in lung cancer. Assay used: immunoSEQ multiplex PCR; TCRdb lists only in-frame clones, some missing. This sample has approximately 89,000 clones, with about 80% found just once. This specimen was peripheral blood, taken from a patient treated with radiotherapy plus ipilimumab. Receptor source: a human donor with non-small cell lung cancer that progressed on radiotherapy plus ipilimumab.

The chain has TRBV28 and TRBJ2-2; possibly TRBD1 for D (6 bases). The CDR3 totals 13 residues. V lost 4 bases and J 6 bases, leaving 9 bases between the germline ends. CDR1 MDHEN and CDR2 SYDVKM come from the germline V gene. The CDR3 bases are TGTGCCAGCAGTTCGGGGACACCCGGGGAGCTGTTTTTT. Translated, it gives CASSSGTPGELFF.

The chain joins TRBV28 to TRBJ2-3; D is ambiguous. The CDR3 is 13 residues long. CDR1 and CDR2 (germline): MDHEN, SYDVKM. The ends were cut back, 3 bases at V and 6 bases at J, with 10 bases in the middle. The CDR3 region is CASSFLFSDTQYF. The CDR3 nucleotides are TGTGCCAGCAGTTTTCTGTTTAGTGATACGCAGTATTTT.

J is TRBJ1-6 and V is TRBV4-3, with D possibly matching TRBD1 (5 bases). This CDR3 has 18 amino acids. Trimming removed 4 bases at V and 2 bases at J, with 18 bases between. Per germline, CDR1 LGHNA and CDR2 YSLEER. This chain's CDR3 is CASSRRFQGFTYNSPLHF. In DNA form, the CDR3 reads TGCGCCAGCAGCCGAAGATTCCAGGGTTTCACCTATAATTCACCCCTCCACTTT.

In this sample, this clone turned up once. The chain couples TRBV7-2 to TRBJ2-1, with 7 bases lining up with TRBD2. The CDR3 runs 14 residues. V trimming: 6 bases; J trimming: 3 bases; junction bases outside the gene matches: 5. Germline V gives CDR1 SGHTA, CDR2 FQGNSA. CDR3 coding DNA: TGTGCCAGCAGTTCGCCGGGGGGCTACAATGAGCAGTTCTTC. It encodes CASSSPGGYNEQFF.

The V call is TRBV11-3, the J call TRBJ2-1, with no clear D. Germline-derived CDR1 and CDR2 are SGHNT and YENEEA. This CDR3 comprises 15 residues. Trimming took 2 bases from V and 4 from J, leaving 12 bases between them. As DNA, the CDR3 is TGTGCCAGCAGCTTAAGCCAAGAGGTTTACAATGAGCAGTTCTTC. Protein sequence: CASSLSQEVYNEQFF.

V gene TRBV7-3 combines with J gene TRBJ2-3; TRBD2 matches 13 bases. This CDR3 spans 20 amino acids. Unmatched junction bases numbered 10, after V lost 0 bases and J lost 1 base. Germline-derived CDR1 and CDR2 are SGHTA and FQGTGA. The CDR3 sequence is CASSLTPSSGLAGGTDTQYF. The CDR3 nucleotides are TGTGCCAGCAGCTTAACCCCAAGCTCCGGACTAGCGGGGGGCACAGATACGCAGTATTTT.

This rearrangement joins TRBV7-2 to TRBJ1-5; the D is unclear. Germline CDR1 SGHTA, CDR2 FQGNSA. The CDR3 has 15 amino acids. V dropped 1 base and J dropped 3 bases, with 10 bases sitting between them. The CDR3 loop reads CASSLGGFPNQPQHF. CDR3 DNA: TGTGCCAGCAGCTTAGGAGGGTTTCCCAATCAGCCCCAGCATTTT.

This sequence joins TRBV21-1 and TRBJ2-2; the D call of TRBD1 is as the table states it, not checked on the DNA. TRBV21-1 is a pseudogene. This CDR3 comprises 15 residues. This CDR3 is CASSTYRTQGGELFF. The DNA of the CDR3 is TGTGCCAGCAGCACCTACAGGACCCAGGGCGGGGAGCTGTTTTTT.

This clone was seen only a few times. The chain uses TRBV10-3 and TRBJ2-7; unclear D gene. Deletions cut 4 bases from V and 1 base from J, with 5 bases between. Germline CDR1 is ENHRY and CDR2 is SYGVKD. The length of the CDR3 is 12 residues. This CDR3 reads CAISGLSYEQYF. The CDR3 DNA sequence: TGTGCCATCAGTGGGTTATCCTACGAGCAGTACTTC.

Note on this clone: The same CDR3 can be traced to other DNA sequences in this sample. The chain uses TRBV7-3 and TRBJ1-1; D gene ambiguous. CDR3 length equals 19 residues. The V end was cut by 2 bases, the J end by 1 base, with 23 bases between. The germline CDR1 and CDR2 sequences are SGHTA and FQGTGA. The CDR3 spells CASSLVPLEHRNWNTEAFF. The CDR3 bases are TGTGCCAGCAGCTTAGTACCTTTGGAACATCGAAACTGGAACACTGAAGCTTTCTTT.

The chain couples TRBV28 to TRBJ1-1; D might be TRBD1 (5 bases). This CDR3 has 15 residues. The V end was cut by 6 bases, the J end by 4 bases, with 18 bases between. Germline V lookup: CDR1 MDHEN, CDR2 SYDVKM. DNA of the CDR3: TGTGCCAGCAGGAGGGACGCTGCTGGGGGCACTGAAGCTTTCTTT. Encoded protein: CASRRDAAGGTEAFF.

The gene calls are TRBV4-2 and TRBJ2-1; tentative D call: TRBD2 (5 bases). Trimming took off 0 bases at V and 0 bases at J, with 12 bases between the two ends. This CDR3 contains 17 residues. The germline V gene has CDR1 LGHNA and CDR2 YNFKEQ. CDR3 region: CASSQDSGKSSYNEQFF. DNA of the CDR3: TGTGCCAGCAGCCAAGATTCCGGGAAAAGCTCCTACAATGAGCAGTTCTTC.

The gene calls are TRBV7-9 and TRBJ2-7; D not certain. Germline values: CDR1 SEHNR, CDR2 FQNEAQ (reference sequence). This CDR3 contains 13 residues. V gave up 1 base and J gave up 5 bases, with 9 bases separating them. This chain's CDR3 is CASSLVGVNEQYF. CDR3 in DNA: TGTGCCAGCAGCTTAGTCGGCGTTAACGAGCAGTACTTC.

The gene calls are TRBV7-3 and TRBJ2-2, with TRBD2 matching 8 bases. CDR1 and CDR2 from the germline V gene are SGHTA and FQGTGA. The junction had 8 bases not matched to a gene; V was cut back by 5 bases and J by 6 bases. The CDR3 sequence is 15 residues long. CDR3 sequence: CASSGGGGRAGELFF. The CDR3 nucleotides read TGTGCCAGCAGCGGAGGCGGGGGGCGCGCCGGGGAGCTGTTTTTT.

This chain links TRBV28 with TRBJ1-1; no firm D call. V was clipped by 6 bases and J by 1 base, with 9 bases between them. CDR3 length: 13 amino acids. Germline V lookup: CDR1 MDHEN, CDR2 SYDVKM. CDR3 DNA: TGTGCCAGCAGCTCGGGAAAGAACACTGAAGCTTTCTTT. Translated: CASSSGKNTEAFF. Variable domain in full (rest from reference TRBV28 and TRBJ1-1): DVKVTQSSRYLVKRTGEKVFLECVQDMDHENMFWYRQDPGLGLRLIYFSYDVKMKEKGDIPEGYSVSREKKERFSLILESASTNQTSMYLCASSSGKNTEAFFGQGTRLTVV.

This chain links TRBV7-2 with TRBJ2-5; no clear D. The CDR3 loop spans 15 amino acids. Germline CDR1 is SGHTA and CDR2 is FQGNSA. Trimming cost V 5 bases and J 4 bases, with 17 bases left between them. This chain's CDR3 is CASSPLAVWRETQYF. As DNA, the CDR3 is TGTGCCAGCAGCCCACTGGCGGTATGGAGAGAGACCCAGTACTTC.

J is TRBJ2-5 and V is TRBV7-2; TRBD1 is a possible D gene (6 bases). The ends were cut back, 1 base at V and 2 bases at J, with 11 bases in the middle. Germline CDR1 SGHTA, CDR2 FQGNSA. This CDR3 has 15 amino acids. DNA of the CDR3: TGTGCCAGCAGCTTAGGGGGGCGGTTTCAAGAGACCCAGTACTTC. Translating it yields CASSLGGRFQETQYF.

V is TRBV6-1 and J is TRBJ1-5, with D possibly being TRBD1 (5 bases). CDR3 length: 15 amino acids. Trimming removed 7 bases at V and 1 base at J, with 14 bases between. Looked up from germline, CDR1 is MNHNS and CDR2 is SASEGT. The CDR3 reads CASTLEGPSNQPQHF. CDR3 sequence (DNA): TGTGCCAGCACCCTTGAGGGGCCCAGCAATCAGCCCCAGCATTTT.

The CDR3 here is CASSQGPPLDEQYF. In DNA form, the CDR3 reads TGTGCCAGCAGCCAGGGACCTCCCCTGGACGAGCAGTACTTC. V and J are TRBV27 and TRBJ2-7; D might be TRBD1 or TRBD2, each matching 5 bases. Trimming pared 6 bases from V and 5 bases from J, leaving 17 bases between. From germline, CDR1 is MNHEY and CDR2 SMNVEV (reference sequence). The CDR3 length is 14 residues.

CDR3 sequence: CASSLVLADGELFF. The CDR3 bases are TGTGCCAGCAGCTTAGTACTAGCGGACGGGGAGCTGTTTTTT. V usage is TRBV7-2 and J usage is TRBJ2-2, with 8 nucleotides matching TRBD2. Germline loops: CDR1 SGHTA, CDR2 FQGNSA. The CDR3 runs 14 residues. With V trimmed by 1 base and J by 7 bases, 2 bases remained unmatched.

The V gene is TRBV5-4, the J gene TRBJ2-7, with a weak D call TRBD1 (5 bases). With 0 bases removed from V and 0 bases from J, the gap between germline ends came to 10 bases. The CDR3 length is 15 residues. Germline CDR1 and CDR2: SGHNT and YYREEE (reference sequence). The CDR3 coding sequence is TGTGCCAGCAGCTTGGTAGGGGCCAGCTCCTACGAGCAGTACTTC. Its protein is CASSLVGASSYEQYF.

V gene TRBV7-2 combines with J gene TRBJ2-7; 8 bases map to TRBD2. The J segment lost 6 bases and the V segment lost 5 bases, leaving 12 bases of the junction unmatched. Per germline, CDR1 SGHTA and CDR2 FQGNSA. The CDR3 totals 15 residues. CDR3 sequence (DNA): TGTGCCAGCAGCCTATACCCGGGGGGGCGCGCCGAGCAGTACTTC. Translation: CASSLYPGGRAEQYF.

This chain uses TRBV11-2 with TRBJ1-1; 9 bases agree with TRBD1. J gave up 8 bases and V 5 bases, and 9 bases lay outside the gene matches. This CDR3 is built from 14 residues. The germline gives CDR1 SGHAT, CDR2 FQNNGV. For the CDR3, the DNA is TGTGCCAGCAGCACTCGACAGGGGGGTATAGAAGCTTTCTTT. It codes for CASSTRQGGIEAFF. Variable domain in full (rest from reference TRBV11-2 and TRBJ1-1): EAGVAQSPRYKIIEKRQSVAFWCNPISGHATLYWYQQILGQGPKLLIQFQNNGVVDDSQLPKDRFSAERLKGVDSTLKIQPAKLEDSAVYLCASSTRQGGIEAFFGQGTRLTVV.

The J gene is TRBJ2-7, the V gene TRBV14; D remains unclear. The CDR3 length is 13 residues. Trimming shortened V by 0 bases and J by 3 bases, and 6 bases separated the two germline ends. CDR1 SGHDN and CDR2 FVKESK come from the germline V gene. CDR3 region: CASSQDLGYEQYF. In nucleotides, the CDR3 is TGTGCCAGCAGCCAAGATCTTGGCTACGAGCAGTACTTC.

The chain carries TRBV4-2 and TRBJ2-6, with TRBD1 matching 7 bases. There are 17 residues in the CDR3. The junction had 10 bases not matched to a gene; V was cut back by 6 bases and J by 2 bases. Per germline, CDR1 LGHNA and CDR2 YNFKEQ. The CDR3 loop is CASSENAGTAGANVLTF. In DNA form, the CDR3 reads TGTGCCAGCAGTGAAAATGCTGGGACAGCTGGGGCCAACGTCCTGACTTTC.